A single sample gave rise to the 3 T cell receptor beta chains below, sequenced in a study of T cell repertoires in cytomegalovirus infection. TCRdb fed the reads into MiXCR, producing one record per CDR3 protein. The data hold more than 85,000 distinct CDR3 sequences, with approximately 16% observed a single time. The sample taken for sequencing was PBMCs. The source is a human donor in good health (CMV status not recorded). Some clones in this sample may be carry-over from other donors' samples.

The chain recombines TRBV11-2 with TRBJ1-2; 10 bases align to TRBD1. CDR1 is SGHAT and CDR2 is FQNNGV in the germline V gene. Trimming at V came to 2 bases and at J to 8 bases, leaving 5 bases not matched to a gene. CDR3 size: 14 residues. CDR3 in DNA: TGTGCCAGCAGCTTATCCGGGACAGGGGTCGGCTACACCTTC. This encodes CASSLSGTGVGYTF.

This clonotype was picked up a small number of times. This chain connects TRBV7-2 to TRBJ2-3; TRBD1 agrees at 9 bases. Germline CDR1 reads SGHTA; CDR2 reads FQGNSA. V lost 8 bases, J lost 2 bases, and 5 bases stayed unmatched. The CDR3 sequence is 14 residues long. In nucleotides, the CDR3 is TGTGCCAGCTTAACAGGGGGCCTCACAGATACGCAGTATTTT. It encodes CASLTGGLTDTQYF.

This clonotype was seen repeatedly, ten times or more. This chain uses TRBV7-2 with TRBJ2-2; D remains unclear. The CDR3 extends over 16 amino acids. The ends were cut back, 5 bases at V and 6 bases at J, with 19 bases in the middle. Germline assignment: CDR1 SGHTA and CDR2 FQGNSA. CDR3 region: CASSEAPAGIAGELFF. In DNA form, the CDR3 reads TGTGCCAGCAGCGAAGCCCCCGCAGGTATTGCCGGGGAGCTGTTTTTT. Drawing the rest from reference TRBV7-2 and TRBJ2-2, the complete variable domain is GAGVSQSPSNKVTEKGKDVELRCDPISGHTALYWYRQSLGQGLEFLIYFQGNSAPDKSGLPSDRFSAERTGGSVSTLTIQRTQQEDSAVYLCASSEAPAGIAGELFFGEGSRLTVL.